These T cell receptor beta chains were read from a single sample in a study of OX40 agonist ivuxolimab in advanced cancers. Sequencing used immunoSEQ multiplex PCR; TCRdb keeps in-frame clones, though not all of them. The sample lists about 80,000 clones, approximately 92% occurring once. The input for sequencing was CD4+ or CD8+ T cells sorted from blood, taken in a trial of the OX40 agonist ivuxolimab. These receptors all stem from an adult with an advanced solid tumor such as melanoma, head and neck, liver or kidney cancer. CDR3s include the opening cysteine and the closing phenylalanine or tryptophan. Fields, in order: V gene, J gene, D gene, clone size, CDR3 protein, CDR3 DNA. The D gene is left open where the match is weak. For some rows the clone size is stated as once, few or many, or as a class when expanded; others skip it.

>TRBV18|TRBJ2-6|.|.
CASSPFTGSAGANVLTF
TGTGCCAGCTCACCATTTACGGGGTCGGCTGGGGCCAACGTCCTGACTTTC
>TRBV5-8|TRBJ1-5|TRBD1|.
CASSRDRQQPQHF
TGTGCCAGCAGCCGGGACAGGCAGCAGCCCCAGCATTTT
>TRBV2|TRBJ2-2|TRBD1|.
CASSESRGSTGELFF
TGTGCCAGCAGTGAGTCCAGGGGGAGTACCGGGGAGCTGTTTTTT
>TRBV6-5|TRBJ2-5|.|.
CASRRIPNQETQYF
TGTGCCAGCAGAAGGATACCCAACCAAGAGACCCAGTACTTC
>TRBV15|TRBJ2-2|.|.
CATSRNPFSGELFF
TGTGCCACCAGCAGAAACCCCTTTTCCGGGGAGCTGTTTTTT
>TRBV19|TRBJ2-3|.|.
CASSMLTDTQYF
TGTGCCAGTAGTATGCTCACAGATACGCAGTATTTT
>TRBV19|TRBJ2-5|.|once
CATRGYSTETQYF
TGTGCCACCAGGGGCTACAGTACGGAGACCCAGTACTTC
>TRBV15|TRBJ2-1|TRBD2|once
CATSREPGGRARRFF
TGTGCCACCAGCAGAGAGCCTGGAGGGAGGGCCCGGAGGTTCTTC
>TRBV9|TRBJ2-1|.|.
CASSHSRGSYNEQFF
TGTGCCAGCAGCCACTCGCGGGGCTCCTACAATGAGCAGTTCTTC
>TRBV10-2|TRBJ1-4|TRBD1|.
CASRATGPGEKLFF
TGCGCCAGCAGGGCGACAGGGCCCGGTGAAAAACTGTTTTTT
>TRBV28|TRBJ2-1|.|.
CASSPTRFSYNEQFF
TGTGCCAGCAGTCCAACCAGATTCTCCTACAATGAGCAGTTCTTC
>TRBV9|TRBJ2-1|TRBD1|.
CASSRTQGALLEQFF
TGTGCCAGCAGCCGGACTCAGGGGGCCCTTCTTGAGCAGTTCTTC
>TRBV5-8|TRBJ2-3|.|.
CASSLAGSIATDRTDTQYF
TGTGCCAGCAGCTTGGCCGGGTCCATAGCGACTGACCGCACAGATACGCAGTATTTT
>TRBV7-8|TRBJ2-2|.|once
CASSFRPRDTGELFF
TGTGCCAGCAGCTTCCGACCTAGGGACACCGGGGAGCTGTTTTTT
>TRBV7-6|TRBJ2-1|TRBD2|.
CASSSSGRAGNEQFF
TGTGCCAGCAGCTCTAGCGGGAGGGCCGGGAATGAGCAGTTCTTC
>TRBV2|TRBJ2-2|.|.
CASSADTGELFF
TGTGCCAGCAGTGCGGACACCGGGGAGCTGTTTTTT
>TRBV28|TRBJ2-7|.|.
CASTPTVGLNYEQYF
TGTGCCAGCACCCCCACCGTTGGGCTAAACTACGAGCAGTACTTC
>TRBV7-8|TRBJ2-7|.|.
CASTPRLTSYEQYF
TGTGCCAGCACCCCCCGACTTACCTCCTACGAGCAGTACTTC
>TRBV7-9|TRBJ2-2|.|.
CASSNGGTGELFF
TGTGCCAGCAGCAACGGGGGTACCGGGGAGCTGTTTTTT
>TRBV18|TRBJ1-1|.|.
CASSPKGSMNTEAFF
TGTGCCAGCTCACCAAAAGGGTCAATGAACACTGAAGCTTTCTTT